The sequence of this TCR beta chain was determined in a study of blood T cell repertoires in COVID-19 (dated by TCRdb to the early 2020s). Some background on the complete study: The collaborator samples originated in the United States, Italy and Spain and spanned the acute and convalescent phases of COVID-19. The material from the prospective study consisted of cDNA or gDNA derived from T cells, B-cell-depleted T cells, or PBMCs. The dataset comprised deeply sampled blood TCRbeta repertoires from subjects exposed to, actively infected with, or recovered from COVID-19. The repertoires were released in a freely available public database intended as a resource for research on the immune response to SARS-CoV-2. The samples were drawn from the first 160 participants of the ongoing ImmuneRACE study and from over a thousand subjects provided by 6 global collaborators. A de-identified subject ID, COVID-19 status, age in years and sex were almost always included in the sample metadata. HLA class I and class II types, where available, came from metadata supplied by the sample provider rather than from assay-based typing. General study outcomes and caveats: The amount of clinical and demographic metadata varied by source and participant and was provided uncurated.

Enrolling through a virtual design, the prospective study's participants ranged in age from roughly 18 to 90 years and lived across 24 United States geographic areas. In the prospective study, cohorts were assigned on the basis of participant-reported clinical history obtained from a screening survey and a study questionnaire. Recovered participants in ImmuneRACE Cohort 3 were defined as having two consecutive negative NP/OP PCR tests, clearance from a healthcare professional, or resolution of symptoms. Mobile phlebotomists in the prospective study collected whole blood, serum and a nasopharyngeal or oropharyngeal swab from every participant. Participants in the prospective study had the option to provide additional blood draws and questionnaires over an approximately two-month period. Before DNA extraction, blood samples from the prospective study were shipped at room temperature or frozen. Remarks on this clone: Its antigen is not yet known. No much larger clone exists at a distance of one base, and base qualities are not known.

The immunoSEQ Assay, a bias-controlled multiplex PCR, was used to amplify TCRbeta CDR3 regions from genomic DNA. The original methods were these. The number of nucleated cells in each sample was estimated by amplification of reference gene primers within the assay. To quantify the absolute abundance of each unique TCRbeta CDR3 rearrangement, sequence reads were collapsed and filtered. For each sample, productive Simpson clonality was calculated by taking the square root of Simpson's diversity index across productive rearrangements. Held by TCRdb, this immuneACCESS table contains in-frame sequences only and omits some clones. Under half of the omission traces to an unresolved V gene where checked; the cause of the rest is unknown. That table furnishes V, J and clone size, whereas the DNA furnished D and trimming. Counted in this sample were over 200,000 clones; 70% to 90% of them appeared once. The ten largest make up approximately 2% of the sample.

CDR1 SGDLS and CDR2 YYNGEE are derived from the germline V gene. Inclusive of the bounding cysteine and phenylalanine, the CDR3 is 17 residues long. The read is trimmed to its CDR3 DNA, 51 bases read in frame from base 1. Germline trimming: 4 bases from V, 6 bases from J; junction bases outside gene matches: 14. This clonotype originated in a woman between 45 and 65 years old who had recovered from COVID-19. The chain is encoded by TRBV9 joined to TRBJ2-2; the junction holds 8 bases that match TRBD2. The specimen sequenced was PBMCs or T cells enriched from blood (not recorded which). The sequenced DNA is TGTGCCAGCAGCCCCCGGGCGGGAGGCCAAATTCCCGGGGAGCTGTTTTTT. The resulting protein is CASSPRAGGQIPGELFF.